Presented here are 22 T cell receptor beta chains from one specimen sequenced in a study of cytomegalovirus exposure and HLA in healthy donors. Amplification used 60 Vbeta primers and 13 Jbeta primers. The protocol was immunoSEQ multiplex PCR, while the TCRdb copy is restricted to in-frame clones and leaves out a portion. In the table there are 90,000 to 140,000 clones, roughly three quarters of which are singletons. The specimen was PBMCs. The origin of the receptors is a man aged 35-49 years in good health and CMV-seronegative.

The rearrangement uses TRBV10-1 and TRBJ1-5; the D is unclear. There are 14 residues in the CDR3. The ends were cut back, 9 bases at V and 6 bases at J, with 18 bases in the middle. The germline V gene has CDR1 WNHNN and CDR2 SYGVQD (reference sequence). This CDR3 is CASLGKVDSQPQHF. DNA for the CDR3: TGCGCCAGTTTGGGGAAGGTGGACTCTCAGCCCCAGCATTTT.

The gene calls are TRBV5-4 and TRBJ2-3, with D possibly matching TRBD1 (6 bases). This CDR3 region has 13 residues. Per the germline V gene, CDR1 is SGHNT and CDR2 is YYREEE (reference sequence). V lost 5 bases and J 5 bases, leaving 12 bases between the germline ends. CDR3 coding DNA: TGTGCCAGCAGGATGGCAGGGGAAGATACGCAGTATTTT. This codes for CASRMAGEDTQYF.

The CDR3 protein is CAWSVALGDYEQYF. CDR3 DNA: TGTGCCTGGAGTGTGGCCTTGGGAGACTACGAGCAGTACTTC. The V gene is TRBV30, the J gene TRBJ2-7; maybe TRBD2 (5 bases). Germline V gene data show CDR1 as GTSNPN and CDR2 as SVGIG (reference sequence). The V end lost 0 bases, the J end lost 3 bases, and 12 bases lay between the germline ends. The CDR3 is 14 residues long.

This chain uses TRBV6-5 with TRBJ2-5, with 11 nucleotides matching TRBD2. Germline CDR1 MNHEY, CDR2 SVGAGI. The CDR3 covers 13 residues. Losses at the gene ends were 6 bases for V and 7 bases for J; bases not matched to a gene: 4. This chain's CDR3 is CASRTSGKGTQYF. DNA of the CDR3: TGTGCCAGCAGGACTAGCGGGAAAGGGACCCAGTACTTC.

The gene calls are TRBV19 and TRBJ1-5; TRBD1 agrees at 9 bases. This CDR3 has 14 amino acids. The germline CDR1 and CDR2 sequences are LNHDA and SQIVND (reference sequence). The V gene end was trimmed by 8 bases and the J gene end by 4 bases; junction bases not matched to a gene: 6. Here the CDR3 reads CASARTGVNQPQHF. The CDR3 DNA is TGTGCCAGTGCAAGGACAGGGGTTAATCAGCCCCAGCATTTT.

The chain's CDR3 is CASSLGFGGNHYGYTF. CDR3 DNA sequence: TGTGCCAGCAGCTTAGGGTTCGGGGGAAACCACTATGGCTACACCTTC. V and J are TRBV7-9 and TRBJ1-2; maybe TRBD1 (5 bases). The CDR3 totals 16 residues. V lost 1 base and J 3 bases, leaving 15 bases between the germline ends. Per the germline V gene, CDR1 is SEHNR and CDR2 is FQNEAQ (reference sequence).

This rearrangement joins TRBV5-1 to TRBJ2-7; possible D gene TRBD1, 6 bases. Looked up from germline, CDR1 is SGHRS and CDR2 is YFSETQ. The CDR3 runs to 16 residues. The V end was cut by 0 bases, the J end by 1 base, with 14 bases between. CDR3 nucleotide sequence: TGCGCCAGCAGCTTGGACCCAGGGGTTTCGTCCTACGAGCAGTACTTC. Encoded protein: CASSLDPGVSSYEQYF.

The genes are TRBV27 and TRBJ2-5, with 8 bases fitting TRBD1. CDR3 length: 15 amino acids. CDR1 is MNHEY and CDR2 is SMNVEV in the germline V gene (reference sequence). V lost 2 bases and J lost 4; bases outside the gene matches: 6. The CDR3 sequence: CASSLMAGGGETQYF. DNA of the CDR3: TGTGCCAGCAGTTTAATGGCAGGGGGCGGAGAGACCCAGTACTTC.

The V call is TRBV30, the J call TRBJ2-7, with D unresolved. In germline, CDR1 is GTSNPN, CDR2 SVGIG (reference sequence). Trimming removed 3 bases from V and 4 bases from J, with 7 bases in between. CDR3 size: 11 residues. The CDR3 loop reads CAWSLKYEQYF. DNA for the CDR3: TGTGCCTGGAGCCTAAAATACGAGCAGTACTTC.

The chain has TRBV5-1 and TRBJ2-2; 10 bases match TRBD1. Germline loops: CDR1 SGHRS, CDR2 YFSETQ. With V trimmed by 4 bases and J by 3 bases, 3 bases remained unmatched. The CDR3 extends over 15 amino acids. The CDR3 region has the DNA TGCGCCAGCAGCCAGACAGGGGGCGACACCGGGGAGCTGTTTTTT. This codes for CASSQTGGDTGELFF. Supplemented by reference TRBV5-1 and TRBJ2-2, the full variable domain reads KAGVTQTPRYLIKTRGQQVTLSCSPISGHRSVSWYQQTPGQGLQFLFEYFSETQRNKGNFPGRFSGRQFSNSRSEMNVSTLELGDSALYLCASSQTGGDTGELFFGEGSRLTVL.

The chain links TRBV28 to TRBJ2-7, with 9 nucleotides matching TRBD2. Germline V CDR1 and CDR2: MDHEN, SYDVKM. The J segment lost 2 bases and the V segment lost 5 bases, leaving 7 bases of the junction unmatched. This CDR3 is 15 amino acids long. This CDR3 reads CASSPGTSTAYEQYF. CDR3 in DNA: TGTGCCAGCAGTCCTGGGACTAGCACAGCCTACGAGCAGTACTTC.

CDR3 bases: TGTGCCAGCAGCTTAGATACCCCTAAAACGCAGTATTTT. Translation: CASSLDTPKTQYF. The V call is TRBV11-2, the J call TRBJ2-3, with D unclear. Looked up from germline, CDR1 is SGHAT and CDR2 is FQNNGV. The CDR3 has 13 amino acids. V shed 0 bases and J shed 9 bases, with 10 bases lying between them.

This clone was counted a few times. The V call is TRBV7-2, the J call TRBJ1-3, with D tentatively TRBD1 (5 bases). V shed 0 bases and J shed 5 bases, with 14 bases lying between them. Per germline, CDR1 SGHTA and CDR2 FQGNSA. The CDR3 consists of 16 residues. The CDR3 loop reads CASSLASLAGRNTIYF. The CDR3 DNA follows: TGTGCCAGCAGCTTAGCTTCACTGGCAGGGAGAAACACCATATATTTT.

The J gene is TRBJ2-5, the V gene TRBV10-2, with TRBD2 matching 12 bases. The CDR3 is 15 residues long. Unmatched junction bases numbered 4, after V lost 7 bases and J lost 1 base. Germline V gene data show CDR1 as WSHSY and CDR2 as SAAADI. CDR3 DNA sequence: TGCGCCAGCACACTAGCGGGGGGCATCCAAGAGACCCAGTACTTC. Its translation is CASTLAGGIQETQYF.

CDR3 sequence (DNA): TGCAGCGTTATCGGGGTCGGTACTGAAGCTTTCTTT. Its translation: CSVIGVGTEAFF. This rearrangement joins TRBV29-1 to TRBJ1-1; D gene uncertain. Trimming left V 5 bases short and J 5 bases short, with 12 bases between. This CDR3 region has 12 residues. Per the germline V gene, CDR1 is SQVTM and CDR2 is ANQGSEA.

V usage is TRBV28 and J usage is TRBJ2-2; the D gene is possibly TRBD2 (6 bases). The length of the CDR3 is 15 residues. Germline CDR1 MDHEN, CDR2 SYDVKM. The V and J ends lost 2 bases and 5 bases respectively, with 12 bases between them. The CDR3 is CASSLLAGGTGELFF. CDR3 bases: TGTGCCAGCAGTTTACTGGCTGGAGGGACCGGGGAGCTGTTTTTT.

The chain combines TRBV7-2 with TRBJ1-5; 8 bases fit TRBD1. Per the germline V gene, CDR1 is SGHTA and CDR2 is FQGNSA. The ends lost 5 bases at V and 8 bases at J; junction bases unmatched: 8. The CDR3 runs to 14 residues. CDR3 protein: CASSQDRGWKPQHF. In nucleotides, the CDR3 is TGTGCCAGCAGCCAAGACAGGGGTTGGAAGCCCCAGCATTTT.

V usage is TRBV5-1 and J usage is TRBJ2-1; D may be TRBD2 (5 bases). Looked up from germline, CDR1 is SGHRS and CDR2 is YFSETQ. Deletions cut 4 bases from V and 2 bases from J, with 16 bases between. The CDR3 spans 16 residues. In nucleotides, the CDR3 is TGCGCCAGCAGCCGGGGTGCGCGAACCACCTACAATGAGCAGTTCTTC. It codes for CASSRGARTTYNEQFF.

The chain combines TRBV9 with TRBJ2-7, with D possibly matching TRBD2 (7 bases). Germline values: CDR1 SGDLS, CDR2 YYNGEE. This CDR3 contains 14 residues. V lost 0 bases and J 7 bases, leaving 14 bases between the germline ends. DNA for the CDR3: TGTGCCAGCAGCGTAGTGGCGGGGGCTAAGGAGCAGTACTTC. The encoded protein is CASSVVAGAKEQYF.

V usage is TRBV5-4 and J usage is TRBJ2-7; a possible D gene is TRBD1 (5 bases). V was shortened by 0 bases and J by 7 bases, with 20 bases between the two germline ends. In germline, CDR1 is SGHNT, CDR2 YYREEE (reference sequence). This CDR3 has 16 residues. The CDR3 protein is CASSLEGTKLKGEQYF. In DNA form, the CDR3 reads TGTGCCAGCAGCTTGGAGGGCACGAAGCTCAAGGGGGAGCAGTACTTC.

The genes are TRBV4-3 and TRBJ1-1; 7 bases align to TRBD1. This CDR3 has 14 amino acids. Germline V CDR1 and CDR2: LGHNA, YSLEER. The trim removed 4 bases at V and 7 bases at J, leaving 9 bases unmatched. The CDR3 DNA sequence: TGCGCCAGCAGCCGAGAGGGGGCAGCAGGTGAAGCTTTCTTT. The encoded protein is CASSREGAAGEAFF.

The chain is built from TRBV7-9 and TRBJ2-1; D is possibly TRBD2 (6 bases). V dropped 1 base and J dropped 9 bases, with 13 bases sitting between them. CDR3 size: 14 residues. Germline V CDR1 and CDR2: SEHNR, FQNEAQ (reference sequence). CDR3 amino acids: CASSLVREASEQFF. CDR3 sequence (DNA): TGTGCCAGCAGCTTAGTTAGGGAGGCCTCTGAGCAGTTCTTC.